The clone carrying this TCR beta chain was detected a few times. Germline values: CDR1 SGHDN, CDR2 FVKESK. This CDR3 spans 13 amino acids. The V and J ends lost 1 base and 2 bases respectively, with 3 bases between them. TCRdb reprocessed the reads with MiXCR, giving one entry per CDR3 protein. The repertoire holds hundreds of thousands of distinct CDR3 sequences, with 20% to 25% as singletons. This sample is drawn from a study of T cell repertoires in cytomegalovirus infection. This TCR was sampled from a human donor in good health (CMV status not recorded). Some clones in this sample may be carry-over from other donors' samples. Material for sequencing was CD8+ T cells from PBMCs. The genes are TRBV14 and TRBJ1-5; D remains unclear. CDR3 region: CASSQAGNQPQHF. The CDR3 nucleotides read TGTGCCAGCAGCCAAGCGGGCAATCAGCCCCAGCATTTT.